Following are 20 T cell receptor beta chains from one sample sequenced in a study of cytomegalovirus exposure and HLA in healthy donors. The PCR contained 60 Vbeta and 13 Jbeta primers. Using immunoSEQ multiplex PCR, the repertoire was profiled, and TCRdb retains in-frame clones only, with some absent. The data show 150,000 to 200,000 clones, approximately 80% seen once. The material sequenced was PBMCs. These receptors all stem from a woman between 18 and 30 years old in good health and CMV-seronegative.

The chain couples TRBV10-1 to TRBJ2-3; 12 nucleotides line up with TRBD2. CDR1 and CDR2 from the germline V gene are WNHNN and SYGVQD (reference sequence). The CDR3 covers 20 residues. V was clipped by 3 bases and J by 3 bases; unmatched bases: 16. The CDR3 DNA is TGCGCCAGCAGTGACAATTTCGGTACTAGCGGGAGGAAAGGAACAGATACGCAGTATTTT. Amino acid sequence: CASSDNFGTSGRKGTDTQYF.

V usage is TRBV29-1 and J usage is TRBJ1-2; 7 bases agree with TRBD1. Germline V gene lookup returns CDR1 SQVTM and CDR2 ANQGSEA. The CDR3 totals 12 residues. Trimming cost V 1 base and J 6 bases; bases outside gene matches: 2. Here the CDR3 DNA reads TGCAGCGTTGAAGGAGGGGGCCATGGCTACACCTTC. Its protein product is CSVEGGGHGYTF.

V gene TRBV28 combines with J gene TRBJ1-1; D not certain. V gave up 10 bases and J gave up 0 bases, with 9 bases separating them. Germline values: CDR1 MDHEN, CDR2 SYDVKM. The CDR3 loop spans 12 amino acids. The CDR3 protein is CATGVLNTEAFF. The CDR3, as DNA: TGTGCCACCGGGGTGTTGAACACTGAAGCTTTCTTT.

This clone has a handful of counts. The chain couples TRBV13 to TRBJ2-7, with TRBD2 matching 9 bases. Looked up from germline, CDR1 is PRHDT and CDR2 is FYEKMQ (reference sequence). The CDR3 contains 17 residues. V shed 4 bases and J 6 bases; nucleotides not matched to a gene: 16. The CDR3 sequence is CASSSLPTSGIRGEQYF. The CDR3 coding sequence is TGTGCCAGCAGCTCCCTCCCGACTAGCGGAATTCGTGGCGAGCAGTACTTC.

The J gene is TRBJ2-3, the V gene TRBV28; D remains unclear. CDR3 size: 12 residues. Trimming shortened V by 2 bases and J by 12 bases, and 12 bases separated the two germline ends. Germline lookup yields CDR1 MDHEN and CDR2 SYDVKM. The CDR3 is CASSLDQSTQYF. The DNA of the CDR3 is TGTGCCAGCAGTTTAGACCAATCGACTCAGTATTTT.

This chain uses TRBV28 with TRBJ2-2; TRBD2 matches at 8 bases. V shed 10 bases and J 1 base; nucleotides not matched to a gene: 11. Looked up from germline, CDR1 is MDHEN and CDR2 is SYDVKM. The CDR3 totals 16 residues. This CDR3 reads CATPTGTSGNTGELFF. In nucleotides, the CDR3 is TGTGCCACCCCGACGGGCACTAGCGGGAACACCGGGGAGCTGTTTTTT.

The chain combines TRBV28 with TRBJ2-7; TRBD2 aligns across 14 bases. Trimming took 7 bases from V and 2 from J; bases not matched to a gene: 10. CDR1 and CDR2 from the germline V gene are MDHEN and SYDVKM. This CDR3 has 17 residues. CDR3 sequence (DNA): TGTGCCAGCAATCAGGGTTTGGGACTAGCGGGGGCCTACGAGCAGTACTTC. It yields the protein CASNQGLGLAGAYEQYF.

This clone was seen only a few times. The chain joins TRBV7-2 to TRBJ2-7; D might be TRBD1 (5 bases). The V end was cut by 1 base, the J end by 1 base, with 14 bases between. Germline V gives CDR1 SGHTA, CDR2 FQGNSA. This CDR3 region has 16 residues. CDR3 protein: CASSLESGSNSYEQYF. The CDR3 region has the DNA TGTGCCAGCAGCTTAGAATCAGGGTCGAATTCCTACGAGCAGTACTTC. Full variable domain (outside the CDR3, taken from reference TRBV7-2 and TRBJ2-7): GAGVSQSPSNKVTEKGKDVELRCDPISGHTALYWYRQSLGQGLEFLIYFQGNSAPDKSGLPSDRFSAERTGGSVSTLTIQRTQQEDSAVYLCASSLESGSNSYEQYFGPGTRLTVT.

The chain has TRBV28 and TRBJ2-3; 8 positions agree with TRBD2. In germline, CDR1 is MDHEN, CDR2 SYDVKM. The V gene end was trimmed by 2 bases and the J gene end by 2 bases; junction bases not matched to a gene: 6. The CDR3 runs 16 residues. CDR3 sequence reads: CASSLRVAGHTDTQYF. The CDR3 nucleotides are TGTGCCAGCAGTTTAAGGGTAGCGGGACACACAGATACGCAGTATTTT.

This chain's CDR3 is CASSLDRGTSYEQYF. In nucleotides, the CDR3 is TGTGCCAGCAGTTTGGACAGGGGGACATCCTACGAGCAGTACTTC. The rearrangement uses TRBV27 and TRBJ2-7, with 10 nucleotides matching TRBD1. V shed 3 bases, J shed 1 base, and the junction held 3 bases outside the gene matches. Germline CDR1 and CDR2: MNHEY and SMNVEV (reference sequence). CDR3 length: 15 amino acids.

For the CDR3, the DNA is TGTGCCAGCAGTTCCTCCGGGCTAGCGGGAGGGGCCGGGGAGCTGTTTTTT. It yields the protein CASSSSGLAGGAGELFF. The chain recombines TRBV28 with TRBJ2-2, with 12 bases lining up with TRBD2. Losses at the gene ends were 4 bases for V and 6 bases for J; bases not matched to a gene: 9. Germline CDR1 reads MDHEN; CDR2 reads SYDVKM. The CDR3 is 17 residues long.

Concerning this clone itself: One end of the junction does not line up with germline, which may come from a read error. This specimen includes other DNA sequences encoding the same CDR3. This chain connects TRBV18 to TRBJ1-4; perhaps TRBD1 as D (5 bases). The CDR3 contains 15 residues. Germline V gives CDR1 KGHSH, CDR2 LQKENI. The CDR3 bases are TGTGCCAGCTCGCTGACAGAACTAAGAAATGAAAAGCTGTTTTTT. This encodes CASSLTELRNEKLFF.

This clone was counted between two and nine times. The chain joins TRBV19 to TRBJ1-3; D may be TRBD1 (6 bases). Germline V lookup: CDR1 LNHDA, CDR2 SQIVND (reference sequence). The CDR3 spans 16 residues. Trimming cost V 3 bases and J 3 bases, with 15 bases left between them. The CDR3 loop reads CASSIRRGIFGNTIYF. The DNA for the CDR3 is TGTGCCAGTAGTATTCGCAGGGGCATTTTTGGAAACACCATATATTTT.

This sequence joins TRBV28 and TRBJ2-1, with TRBD2 matching over 9 bases. This CDR3 contains 14 residues. The V gene's germline CDR1 is MDHEN and CDR2 SYDVKM. With V trimmed by 6 bases and J by 3 bases, 3 bases remained unmatched. The CDR3 here is CASRGSGSYNEQFF. CDR3 in DNA: TGTGCCAGCAGGGGTAGCGGGAGCTACAATGAGCAGTTCTTC.

The chain joins TRBV7-3 to TRBJ2-7, with TRBD1 identical over 11 bases. The CDR3 runs to 14 residues. Germline CDR1 and CDR2: SGHTA and FQGTGA. The trim removed 11 bases at V and 5 bases at J, leaving 11 bases unmatched. The CDR3 loop is CAPPGQGAGNEQYF. The CDR3, as DNA: TGTGCCCCACCCGGACAGGGGGCGGGAAACGAGCAGTACTTC.

The chain employs TRBV7-9 and TRBJ1-6; D is undetermined. V was cut by 3 bases and J by 8 bases, with 11 bases left in between. Per the germline V gene, CDR1 is SEHNR and CDR2 is FQNEAQ (reference sequence). This CDR3 is 14 amino acids long. The CDR3 sequence is CASSLTGNYSPLHF. CDR3 DNA: TGTGCCAGCAGCTTGACCGGGAACTATTCACCCCTCCACTTT. Full variable domain (rest looked up from reference TRBV7-9 and TRBJ1-6): DTGVSQNPRHKITKRGQNVTFRCDPISEHNRLYWYRQTLGQGPEFLTYFQNEAQLEKSRLLSDRFSAERPKGSFSTLEIQRTEQGDSAMYLCASSLTGNYSPLHFGNGTRLTVT.

This chain uses TRBV30 with TRBJ1-5; no clear D. CDR1 and CDR2 from the germline V gene are GTSNPN and SVGIG (reference sequence). Deletions cut 1 base from V and 2 bases from J, with 9 bases between. The CDR3 covers 14 residues. DNA for the CDR3: TGTGCCTGGAGTGGGCCCCGGGGCAATCAGCCCCAGCATTTT. Encoded protein: CAWSGPRGNQPQHF. The full variable domain, its missing parts supplied by reference TRBV30 and TRBJ1-5, is SQTIHQWPATLVQPVGSPLSLECTVEGTSNPNLYWYRQAAGRGLQLLFYSVGIGQISSEVPQNLSASRPQDRQFILSSKKLLLSDSGFYLCAWSGPRGNQPQHFGDGTRLSIL.

The V call is TRBV4-3, the J call TRBJ2-3; 9 bases map to TRBD2. The germline gives CDR1 LGHNA, CDR2 YSLEER. This CDR3 is 15 amino acids long. Germline trimming cut 4 bases from V and 2 bases from J; bases unmatched to any gene: 4. CDR3 nucleotides: TGCGCCAGCAGCCGGACTAGCGCAGTCACAGATACGCAGTATTTT. It specifies CASSRTSAVTDTQYF.

The chain links TRBV4-2 to TRBJ2-5; 9 bases agree with TRBD2. V gave up 0 bases and J gave up 7 bases; unmatched junction bases: 12. The CDR3 runs 17 residues. From germline, CDR1 is LGHNA and CDR2 YNFKEQ. The CDR3 region is CASSQDRGGRAGGTQYF. As DNA, the CDR3 is TGTGCCAGCAGCCAAGATAGAGGCGGGAGGGCCGGCGGGACCCAGTACTTC.

This clone was recorded a few times. The gene calls are TRBV5-1 and TRBJ2-7, with TRBD2 identical over 9 bases. Germline assignment: CDR1 SGHRS and CDR2 YFSETQ. Trimming at V came to 0 bases and at J to 1 base, leaving 2 bases not matched to a gene. The CDR3 covers 15 residues. CDR3 region: CASSLEAGGSYEQYF. Written as DNA, the CDR3 is TGCGCCAGCAGCTTGGAGGCGGGAGGGTCCTACGAGCAGTACTTC.